This T cell receptor (beta chain) was recovered during a study of response to subunit inactivated influenza vaccine. Findings and caveats of the study: Every seasonal influenza vaccination brings in few new T cells, the authors suggested.

This clonotype occurred a few times. Antigen unknown. The germline V and J ends were trimmed by 2 bases and 4 bases, with 11 bases remaining between them. Per germline, CDR1 SGHAT and CDR2 FQNNGV. This CDR3 region has 15 residues. TCRdb processed the RT-PCR reads anew with MiXCR; each CDR3 protein has one entry. The sample consists of roughly 190,000 distinct CDR3 sequences, under 15% of them appearing once. The clonotype originates from a man in his forties or fifties who received an inactivated influenza vaccine. Sequencing used CD8+ T cells sorted from PBMCs, obtained less than 6 days after vaccination. This chain uses TRBV11-2 with TRBJ2-2; a possible D gene is TRBD2 (6 bases). The CDR3 DNA reads as TGTGCCAGCAGCTTATTGTGGGAGGCCACCGGGGAGCTGTTTTTT. Protein: CASSLLWEATGELFF. The full variable domain, in which reference TRBV11-2 and TRBJ2-2 provide the parts outside the CDR3, is EAGVAQSPRYKIIEKRQSVAFWCNPISGHATLYWYQQILGQGPKLLIQFQNNGVVDDSQLPKDRFSAERLKGVDSTLKIQPAKLEDSAVYLCASSLLWEATGELFFGEGSRLTVL.